Each of the 8 T cell receptor beta chains below was sequenced from the same sample in a study of metastatic and nonmetastatic thyroid tumors. TCRdb re-clonotyped the PCR reads through MiXCR. The sample has around 46,000 clones; more than 20% are singletons. Before thyroid surgery, none of the patients had received any treatment. The sample was blood. These receptors all stem from a male donor with papillary thyroid cancer or a benign thyroid nodule (not recorded which). Some clones in this sample may be carry-over from other donors' samples.

There are many counts of this clone. The chain links TRBV28 to TRBJ2-1; TRBD2 is a possible D gene (5 bases). This CDR3 contains 16 residues. Germline loops: CDR1 MDHEN, CDR2 SYDVKM. Trimming took 6 bases from V and 2 from J, leaving 17 bases between them. DNA of the CDR3: TGTGCCAGCAGCCCCCGGGGAGTATCTACCTACAATGAGCAGTTCTTC. Its protein is CASSPRGVSTYNEQFF.

This clone was seen repeatedly, ten times or more. This rearrangement joins TRBV30 to TRBJ1-1, with D unclear. This CDR3 region has 16 residues. The germline gives CDR1 GTSNPN, CDR2 SVGIG (reference sequence). Between the trimmed V and J ends, which lost 2 bases and 4 bases, there was a span of 20 bases. This CDR3 is CAWSTSASAEFTEAFF. CDR3 nucleotides: TGTGCCTGGAGTACCTCCGCCTCGGCAGAATTCACTGAAGCTTTCTTT. The variable domain in full, completed from reference TRBV30 and TRBJ1-1, reads SQTIHQWPATLVQPVGSPLSLECTVEGTSNPNLYWYRQAAGRGLQLLFYSVGIGQISSEVPQNLSASRPQDRQFILSSKKLLLSDSGFYLCAWSTSASAEFTEAFFGQGTRLTVV.

This clone was seen at least ten times. V usage is TRBV20-1 and J usage is TRBJ1-5, with TRBD1 matching over 7 bases. With V trimmed by 7 bases and J by 6 bases, 3 bases remained unmatched. CDR1 DFQATT and CDR2 SNEGSKA come from the germline V gene (reference sequence). The CDR3 runs to 11 residues. The CDR3 sequence: CSGQGCQPQHF. As DNA, the CDR3 is TGCAGTGGACAGGGCTGTCAGCCCCAGCATTTT.

There are many counts of this clone. J is TRBJ2-3 and V is TRBV11-3; tentative D call: TRBD1 (6 bases). V was pared by 5 bases and J by 3 bases, with 24 bases between. This CDR3 is 18 amino acids long. Germline lookup yields CDR1 SGHNT and CDR2 YENEEA. This CDR3 is CASSRATRQGRKTDTQYF. Here the CDR3 DNA reads TGTGCCAGCAGCCGAGCGACCCGGCAGGGGCGCAAAACAGATACGCAGTATTTT.

In its sample, this clone was seen many times. J is TRBJ2-3 and V is TRBV6-1, with D perhaps TRBD1 (6 bases). V was shortened by 1 base and J by 3 bases, with 8 bases between the two germline ends. The germline CDR1 and CDR2 sequences are MNHNS and SASEGT. The CDR3 spans 14 residues. The CDR3, as DNA: TGTGCCAGCAGTGAAGTCAGGGGAACAGATACGCAGTATTTT. Its protein is CASSEVRGTDTQYF.

This clone showed up just a few times. A clone one base away is much larger, so this may be a read error. The chain links TRBV7-2 to TRBJ1-6; possibly TRBD1 for D (6 bases). This CDR3 comprises 18 residues. Germline CDR1 and CDR2: SGHTA and FQGNSA. The CDR3 spells CAGSPQAKGGLFNSPLHF. CDR3 nucleotide sequence: TGTGCCGGCAGCCCGCAAGCTAAAGGGGGGCTGTTTAATTCACCCCTCCACTTT.

The chain combines TRBV6-2 or TRBV6-3 with TRBJ2-4; the D gene is possibly TRBD2 (6 bases). The CDR3 consists of 14 residues. The V end was cut by 6 bases, the J end by 0 bases, with 9 bases between. CDR1 is MNHEY, CDR2 SVGEGT, per germline. The CDR3, as DNA: TGTGCCAGCAGGGCGGGACCAGCCAAAAACATTCAGTACTTC. Translation: CASRAGPAKNIQYF.

There are many counts of this clone. V usage is TRBV11-2 and J usage is TRBJ2-2; 14 nucleotides line up with TRBD2. Looked up from germline, CDR1 is SGHAT and CDR2 is FQNNGV. The ends lost 4 bases at V and 8 bases at J; junction bases unmatched: 9. The CDR3 consists of 17 residues. As DNA, the CDR3 is TGTGCCAGCAGCTGGGCGACTAGCGGGAGGGGAGTGGGGGAGCTGTTTTTT. It yields the protein CASSWATSGRGVGELFF. The full variable domain, its missing parts supplied by reference TRBV11-2 and TRBJ2-2, is EAGVAQSPRYKIIEKRQSVAFWCNPISGHATLYWYQQILGQGPKLLIQFQNNGVVDDSQLPKDRFSAERLKGVDSTLKIQPAKLEDSAVYLCASSWATSGRGVGELFFGEGSRLTVL.